This TCR beta chain was profiled in a study of graft-versus-host responses after intestinal transplantation. Study details: Once they had received anti-thymocyte globulin induction, all recipients took tacrolimus and steroids for about 3 years.

Study-level points and caveats: Recipient marrow showed GvH clones, some seen first in ileum or blood. Clonal ratios of graft-versus-host to host-versus-graft in allografts were high for patients exhibiting graft-donor T cell macrochimerism. Declining HvG levels early post-transplant were linked to peak circulating GvH clone levels.

Method: immunoSEQ multiplex PCR; TCRdb's copy keeps in-frame clones and lacks some. The table has 80,000 to 100,000 clones, 85% to 95% seen once. A word on this clone: What it recognizes is unknown.

The sequencing here drew on unstimulated CD8+ T cells sorted from spleen or lymph node cells, taken before transplant. This clonotype was obtained from a human donor who was the organ donor for an intestinal transplant.

DNA of the CDR3: TGTGCCAGCAGTCTTCAGCGGGAGGGTACCTACGAGCAGTACTTC. As protein: CASSLQREGTYEQYF. V and J are TRBV27 and TRBJ2-7; TRBD2 agrees at 10 bases. Unmatched junction bases numbered 6, after V lost 5 bases and J lost 2 bases. The CDR3 contains 15 residues. Germline assignment: CDR1 MNHEY and CDR2 SMNVEV (reference sequence).